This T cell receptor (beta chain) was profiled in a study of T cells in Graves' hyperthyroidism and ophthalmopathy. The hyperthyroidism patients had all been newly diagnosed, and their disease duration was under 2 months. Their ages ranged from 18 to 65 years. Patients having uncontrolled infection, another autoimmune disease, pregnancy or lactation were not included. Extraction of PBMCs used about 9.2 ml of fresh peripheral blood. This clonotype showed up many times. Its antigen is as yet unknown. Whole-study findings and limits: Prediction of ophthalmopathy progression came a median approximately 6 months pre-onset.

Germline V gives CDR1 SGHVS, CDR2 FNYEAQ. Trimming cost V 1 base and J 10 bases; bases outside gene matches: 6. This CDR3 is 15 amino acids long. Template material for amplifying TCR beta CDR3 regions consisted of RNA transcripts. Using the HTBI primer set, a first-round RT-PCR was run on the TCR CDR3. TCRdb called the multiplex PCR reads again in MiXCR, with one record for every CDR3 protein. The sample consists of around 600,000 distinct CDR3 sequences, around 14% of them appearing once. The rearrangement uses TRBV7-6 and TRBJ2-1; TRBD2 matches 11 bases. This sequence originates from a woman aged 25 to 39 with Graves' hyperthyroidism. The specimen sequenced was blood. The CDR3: CASSLVSGRAEEQFF. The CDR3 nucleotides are TGTGCCAGCAGCTTAGTTAGCGGGAGGGCCGAGGAGCAGTTCTTC.